Below are 27 T cell receptor beta chains sequenced from a single sample in a study of blood T cell repertoires in COVID-19. Generated by immunoSEQ multiplex PCR, the TCRdb table keeps only in-frame clones and is missing some. The sample carries tens of thousands of clones, around 84% recorded once. Sequencing used peripheral blood. The receptors derive from a man at least 80 years old with active COVID-19.

The V call is TRBV27, the J call TRBJ1-3; possible D gene TRBD1, 5 bases. Trimming stripped 0 bases from V and 4 bases from J, with 10 bases between. This CDR3 region has 15 residues. CDR1 and CDR2 (germline): MNHEY, SMNVEV (reference sequence). The CDR3: CASSLSRAIGNTIYF. The CDR3 nucleotides are TGTGCCAGCAGTTTATCCAGGGCGATAGGAAACACCATATATTTT.

The V and J genes are TRBV5-1 and TRBJ2-3; 13 bases are shared with TRBD2. The CDR3 runs to 16 residues. The junction had 4 bases not matched to a gene; V was cut back by 4 bases and J by 2 bases. The germline V gene has CDR1 SGHRS and CDR2 YFSETQ. The CDR3 region has the DNA TGCGCCAGCAGCCCGGGGACTAGCGGGACCACAGATACGCAGTATTTT. Translation: CASSPGTSGTTDTQYF.

The gene calls are TRBV10-1 and TRBJ2-5; TRBD2 matches at 8 bases. The ends lost 0 bases at V and 5 bases at J; junction bases unmatched: 11. CDR1 WNHNN and CDR2 SYGVQD come from the germline V gene (reference sequence). CDR3 length equals 17 residues. The CDR3 sequence: CASSESTWGGRKETQYF. The DNA for the CDR3 is TGCGCCAGCAGTGAGTCGACTTGGGGCGGGAGGAAGGAGACCCAGTACTTC.

The chain employs TRBV5-6 and TRBJ1-2, with D tentatively TRBD1 (5 bases). V lost 5 bases, J lost 8 bases, and 19 bases lay in between. Germline assignment: CDR1 SGHDT and CDR2 YYEEEE. CDR3 length: 14 residues. This chain's CDR3 is CASSFGGVEGGYTF. The CDR3, as DNA: TGTGCCAGCAGTTTCGGGGGAGTTGAGGGAGGCTACACCTTC.

J is TRBJ2-1 and V is TRBV18, with TRBD1 identical over 9 bases. V was clipped by 4 bases and J by 7 bases; unmatched bases: 8. The CDR3 has 15 residues. The germline gives CDR1 KGHSH, CDR2 LQKENI. For the CDR3, the DNA is TGTGCCAGCTCACAAACGACAGGGGGAGGGAATGAGCAGTTCTTC. Translating gives CASSQTTGGGNEQFF.

This clone was picked up a small number of times. The chain combines TRBV6-2 or TRBV6-3 with TRBJ2-3, with TRBD1 matching 7 bases. Germline trimming cut 5 bases from V and 4 bases from J; bases unmatched to any gene: 15. Germline CDR1 MNHEY, CDR2 SVGEGT. This CDR3 contains 17 residues. CDR3 coding DNA: TGTGCCAGCAGTGCACGCCTTGACAGGGAAGGGCCAGATACGCAGTATTTT. This translates into CASSARLDREGPDTQYF.

The chain joins TRBV19 to TRBJ1-4; D is unclear. The V end lost 2 bases, the J end lost 10 bases, and 8 bases lay between the germline ends. The CDR3 is 12 amino acids. Germline CDR1 reads LNHDA; CDR2 reads SQIVND (reference sequence). The CDR3: CASSILSGKLFF. Written as DNA, the CDR3 is TGTGCCAGTAGTATACTCAGCGGAAAACTGTTTTTT. Using reference TRBV19 and TRBJ1-4 for the parts outside the CDR3, the full variable domain is DGGITQSPKYLFRKEGQNVTLSCEQNLNHDAMYWYRQDPGQGLRLIYYSQIVNDFQKGDIAEGYSVSREKKESFPLTVTSAQKNPTAFYLCASSILSGKLFFGSGTQLSVL.

V gene TRBV20-1 combines with J gene TRBJ1-6, with D maybe TRBD1 (5 bases). The V end was cut by 3 bases, the J end by 9 bases, with 21 bases between. Germline V gives CDR1 DFQATT, CDR2 SNEGSKA (reference sequence). CDR3 length equals 16 residues. In DNA, the CDR3 is TGCAGTGCTAGTAGGTTTGGGGCCACCAACTCTTCACCCCTCCACTTT. Translating it yields CSASRFGATNSSPLHF.

The gene calls are TRBV3-1 (or the pseudogene TRBV3-2) and TRBJ1-1, with a possible D match to TRBD1 (5 bases). The ends were cut back, 1 base at V and 0 bases at J, with 15 bases in the middle. The CDR3 extends over 17 amino acids. Germline V gene sequence: CDR1 LGHDT, CDR2 YNNKEL (reference sequence). CDR3 nucleotide sequence: TGTGCCAGCAGCCAAGTAGGGGCAGGCTTGATGAACACTGAAGCTTTCTTT. Its translation: CASSQVGAGLMNTEAFF.

The chain combines TRBV12-5 with TRBJ1-1; possible D gene TRBD1, 6 bases. The length of the CDR3 is 15 residues. CDR1 and CDR2 (germline): LGHNT, FRNRAP. V gave up 2 bases and J gave up 0 bases, with 10 bases separating them. The CDR3 coding sequence is TGTGCTAGTGGTTTGTTGTGGGACATGAACACTGAAGCTTTCTTT. Translated, it gives CASGLLWDMNTEAFF.

The V call is TRBV7-2, the J call TRBJ2-7; possibly TRBD2 for D (5 bases). Germline assignment: CDR1 SGHTA and CDR2 FQGNSA. V was shortened by 3 bases and J by 0 bases, with 6 bases between the two germline ends. CDR3 size: 13 residues. The CDR3 reads CASSFSDSYEQYF. CDR3 in DNA: TGTGCCAGCAGCTTTAGCGACTCCTACGAGCAGTACTTC.

CDR3 in DNA: TGTGCCAGCAGCTTAGGGGTGCGGGAGACCCAGTACTTC. It is translated as CASSLGVRETQYF. The V and J genes are TRBV11-3 and TRBJ2-5; the D is unclear. Trimming removed 1 base at V and 5 bases at J, with 8 bases between. Germline V gene sequence: CDR1 SGHNT, CDR2 YENEEA. This CDR3 has 13 amino acids.

The CDR3 DNA reads TGCGCCAGCAGCCAAGGTCCTTTGAACACTGAAGCTTTCTTT. Translation: CASSQGPLNTEAFF. The chain recombines TRBV4-1 with TRBJ1-1, with no clear D. The CDR3 is made up of 14 amino acids. V lost 1 base, J lost 0 bases, and 6 bases lay in between. Looked up from germline, CDR1 is MGHRA and CDR2 is YSYEKL.

This chain joins TRBV30 and TRBJ2-5; the D gene is possibly TRBD2 (6 bases). Germline V gene lookup returns CDR1 GTSNPN and CDR2 SVGIG (reference sequence). V lost 8 bases to trimming and J lost 5 bases, with 15 bases between them. This CDR3 is 12 amino acids long. Written as DNA, the CDR3 is TGTGCCCTGGCGGGGCTGGGGGAGACCCAGTACTTC. This codes for CALAGLGETQYF.

This sequence joins TRBV15 and TRBJ2-4; D is undetermined. Germline CDR1 LNHNV, CDR2 YYDKDF (reference sequence). V shed 3 bases and J shed 0 bases, with 9 bases lying between them. CDR3 length: 15 residues. For the CDR3, the DNA is TGTGCCACCAGCAGTAAACACAGAGCCAAAAACATTCAGTACTTC. This encodes CATSSKHRAKNIQYF.

The chain combines TRBV24-1 with TRBJ2-7; 7 positions agree with TRBD2. The V and J ends lost 2 bases and 5 bases, in that order; junction bases with no gene match: 5. The CDR3 covers 14 residues. Germline V gives CDR1 KGHDR, CDR2 SFDVKD. This CDR3 is CATSDSGGRDEQYF. DNA for the CDR3: TGTGCCACCAGTGATTCCGGGGGGAGGGACGAGCAGTACTTC.

A single count supports this clone. The chain employs TRBV28 and TRBJ2-6, with D maybe TRBD1 (6 bases). Germline CDR1 reads MDHEN; CDR2 reads SYDVKM. This CDR3 is built from 16 residues. V was clipped by 4 bases and J by 0 bases, with 10 bases between them. Here the CDR3 DNA reads TGTGCCAGCAGTTCAACAGGGATCTCTGGGGCCAACGTCCTGACTTTC. This sequence encodes CASSSTGISGANVLTF.

The CDR3 sequence: CASGPRTGTGGLNEQFF. The CDR3 nucleotides are TGTGCTAGTGGACCTCGAACCGGGACAGGGGGGTTAAATGAGCAGTTCTTC. This sequence joins TRBV12-5 and TRBJ2-1; 11 positions agree with TRBD1. Germline loops: CDR1 LGHNT, CDR2 FRNRAP. The CDR3 sequence is 17 residues long. Germline trimming cut 6 bases from V and 7 bases from J; bases unmatched to any gene: 14.

This chain connects TRBV9 to TRBJ1-1; 12 nucleotides align to TRBD1. The CDR3 contains 15 residues. Trimming removed 1 base from V and 5 bases from J; junction bases left unmatched: 3. Germline CDR1 and CDR2: SGDLS and YYNGEE. The CDR3 sequence: CASSVLGQGATEAFF. The CDR3 DNA sequence: TGTGCCAGCAGCGTATTGGGACAGGGGGCAACTGAAGCTTTCTTT.

The chain joins TRBV4-3 to TRBJ2-1; a possible D gene is TRBD2 (6 bases). Germline CDR1 reads LGHNA; CDR2 reads YSLEER. Trimming took off 0 bases at V and 0 bases at J, with 12 bases between the two ends. The CDR3 runs 17 residues. This CDR3 reads CASSQERGLSSYNEQFF. The CDR3 nucleotides read TGCGCCAGCAGCCAAGAGCGGGGCCTAAGCTCCTACAATGAGCAGTTCTTC.

V is TRBV19 and J is TRBJ2-6; 8 bases match TRBD2. The V segment lost 9 bases and the J segment 0 bases; nucleotides outside the gene matches: 19. CDR1 LNHDA and CDR2 SQIVND come from the germline V gene (reference sequence). The CDR3 sequence is 20 residues long. The CDR3 sequence is CASTDREGLRYSSGANVLTF. The DNA for the CDR3 is TGTGCCAGCACGGACCGGGAGGGACTGAGGTATAGCTCTGGGGCCAACGTCCTGACTTTC.

In its sample, this clone was seen once. The chain carries TRBV28 and TRBJ1-3, with D unclear. Germline V gene data show CDR1 as MDHEN and CDR2 as SYDVKM. This CDR3 is built from 15 residues. V lost 3 bases to trimming and J lost 0 bases, with 9 bases between them. The CDR3 bases are TGTGCCAGCAGTTTCAGAGGTAGCTCTGGAAACACCATATATTTT. Amino acids: CASSFRGSSGNTIYF.

The CDR3 sequence: CASGQLYEQYF. CDR3 coding DNA: TGTGCCAGCGGGCAATTGTACGAGCAGTACTTC. The chain employs TRBV6-5 and TRBJ2-7; no definite D call. The V gene lost 8 bases and the J gene lost 4 bases, with 9 bases spanning the gap. Germline CDR1 and CDR2: MNHEY and SVGAGI. The CDR3 runs to 11 residues.

This chain joins TRBV2 and TRBJ1-6, with TRBD1 matching 8 bases. The CDR3 sequence is 15 residues long. Germline-derived CDR1 and CDR2 are SNHLY and FYNNEI. The junction had 10 bases not matched to a gene; V was cut back by 6 bases and J by 9 bases. CDR3 amino acids: CASSGDRGSGSPLHF. CDR3 nucleotide sequence: TGTGCCAGCAGCGGAGACAGGGGCAGTGGTTCACCCCTCCACTTT.

This chain connects TRBV5-1 to TRBJ1-1; D uncertain. Germline CDR1 is SGHRS and CDR2 is YFSETQ. The CDR3 consists of 17 residues. V was pared by 4 bases and J by 0 bases, with 19 bases between. The chain's CDR3 is CASSPSLGPSMNTEAFF. In DNA form, the CDR3 reads TGCGCCAGCAGCCCGAGTCTAGGCCCCTCCATGAACACTGAAGCTTTCTTT.

The rearrangement links TRBV5-6 to TRBJ2-2; TRBD1 is a possible D gene (5 bases). CDR3 length: 15 residues. CDR1 is SGHDT and CDR2 is YYEEEE in the germline V gene. V lost 4 bases to trimming and J lost 2 bases, with 12 bases between them. The CDR3 region is CASSPGRTNTGELFF. The DNA of the CDR3 is TGTGCCAGCAGCCCGGGCCGGACAAACACCGGGGAGCTGTTTTTT.

This chain joins TRBV11-2 and TRBJ2-5; D may be TRBD2 (5 bases). Germline V gene data show CDR1 as SGHAT and CDR2 as FQNNGV. The CDR3 is made up of 19 amino acids. Deletions cut 1 base from V and 2 bases from J, with 23 bases between. The CDR3 DNA reads TGTGCCAGCAGCTTAGCAAGAGAGGGCGAGACGGGCAAGCAAGAGACCCAGTACTTC. This codes for CASSLAREGETGKQETQYF.